This is a list of T cell receptor beta chains from one sample in a study of T cell repertoires in cytomegalovirus infection. TCRdb reprocessed the reads via MiXCR and lists one record per CDR3 protein. This sample has 450,000 to 550,000 distinct CDR3 sequences; approximately 15% occur once, and the top ten carry 20% to 30%. The source material was CD8+ T cells from PBMCs. These receptor sequences come from a human donor in good health (CMV status not recorded). Some clones in this sample may be carry-over from other donors' samples. Both conserved end residues are part of each CDR3. Fields, in order: clone size, V gene, D gene, J gene, CDR3 protein, CDR3 DNA. The D gene is left open where the match is weak. Size values are once, few and many counts, or a class for expanded clones, and some rows have none.

many,TRBV11-2,-,TRBJ2-1,CASSPPRPYNEQFF,TGTGCCAGCAGCCCCCCCCGACCCTACAATGAGCAGTTCTTC
many,TRBV7-2,-,TRBJ2-2,CASSSLGPEELFF,TGTGCCAGCAGCTCTCTCGGGCCCGAGGAGCTGTTTTTT
few,TRBV7-6,TRBD1,TRBJ1-6,CASSFTQGVGNSPLHF,TGTGCCAGCAGCTTTACACAGGGGGTGGGTAATTCACCCCTCCACTTT
-,TRBV20-1,TRBD1,TRBJ1-5,CSARVPGQIRGQPQHF,TGCAGTGCTAGAGTTCCGGGACAGATAAGAGGTCAGCCCCAGCATTTT
-,TRBV20-1,-,TRBJ2-5,CSATAGTNQETQYF,TGCAGTGCTACGGCCGGGACGAACCAAGAGACCCAGTACTTC
-,TRBV28,TRBD2,TRBJ2-7,CASSSMRASGRVFGQYF,TGTGCCAGCAGTTCCATGCGGGCCAGCGGGAGGGTTTTCGGGCAGTACTTC
many,TRBV7-9,TRBD2,TRBJ2-1,CASIGLAGGSSYNEQFF,TGTGCCAGCATTGGACTAGCGGGGGGGAGCTCCTACAATGAGCAGTTCTTC
few,TRBV12-3/TRBV12-4,TRBD1,TRBJ1-4,CASSDRDRGPTNEKLFF,TGTGCCAGCAGTGACCGGGACAGGGGGCCCACTAATGAAAAACTGTTTTTT
-,TRBV24-1,-,TRBJ2-2,CATRDRNTGELFF,TGTGCCACCCGCGACAGGAACACCGGGGAGCTGTTTTTT
-,TRBV13,TRBD1,TRBJ2-1,CASSSNWGQGNNEQFF,TGTGCCAGCAGCTCCAACTGGGGACAGGGGAACAATGAGCAGTTCTTC